This TCR beta chain was obtained from a study of Graves' ophthalmopathy and Graves' hyperthyroidism. For repertoire sequencing, the TCR beta CDR3 regions were amplified from RNA transcripts. RT-PCR was first run with HTBI primers, then multiplex PCR in a second round. MiXCR, applied by TCRdb to the multiplex PCR reads, yields one record per CDR3 protein. The sample contains about 380,000 distinct CDR3 sequences, approximately 15% of which appear only once. The trim removed 1 base at V and 1 base at J, leaving 2 bases unmatched. The CDR3 contains 16 residues. Germline V gene data show CDR1 as KGHDR and CDR2 as SFDVKD.

The material sequenced was peripheral blood. The chain couples TRBV24-1 to TRBJ2-5, with 10 bases aligning to TRBD2. This TCR was sampled from a woman between 18 and 29 years old with stable Graves' hyperthyroidism. The CDR3 protein is CATSDFKRGGQETQYF. CDR3 nucleotide sequence: TGTGCCACCAGTGATTTCAAGCGGGGGGGCCAAGAGACCCAGTACTTC.